Following are 25 T cell receptor beta chains from one sample sequenced in a study of beta chain features in type 1 diabetes. Study-wide findings and caveats: Among patients with Type 1 diabetes, TCRB CDR3s were moderately but significantly shorter in every one of the four CD4+ subsets.

For these receptors, no antigen is known. The entirety of the isolated RNA underwent reverse transcription, so expressed TCRB transcripts were sequenced. The method was immunoSEQ multiplex PCR; TCRdb's version includes in-frame clones alone and lacks a portion of them. The sample shows about 650,000 clones, approximately 13% of them seen only once. The specimen was naive CD4+ T cells from blood. The receptor set was obtained from a man aged 30 to 39 with type 1 diabetes.

The chain couples TRBV28 to TRBJ1-2; 8 bases match TRBD1. The CDR3 is 12 residues long. Trimming at V came to 5 bases and at J to 5 bases, leaving 1 base not matched to a gene. Germline CDR1 and CDR2: MDHEN and SYDVKM. In nucleotides, the CDR3 is TGTGCCAGCAGTGGGGACAGGTATGGCTACACCTTC. Its protein is CASSGDRYGYTF.

The rearrangement uses TRBV7-2 and TRBJ1-5, with D hard to call. The CDR3 length is 16 residues. V dropped 2 bases and J dropped 1 base, with 12 bases sitting between them. Germline CDR1 and CDR2: SGHTA and FQGNSA. CDR3 nucleotide sequence: TGTGCCAGCAGCTTACTAGGGTCGGGGAGCAATCAGCCCCAGCATTTT. Translating gives CASSLLGSGSNQPQHF.

The gene calls are TRBV7-2 and TRBJ1-1; D not certain. Germline assignment: CDR1 SGHTA and CDR2 FQGNSA. The V and J ends lost 1 base and 0 bases respectively, with 12 bases between them. CDR3 size: 16 residues. The CDR3 bases are TGTGCCAGCAGCTTAGACAGTCCCCGTATGAACACTGAAGCTTTCTTT. This encodes CASSLDSPRMNTEAFF.

The chain uses TRBV20-1 and TRBJ2-7, with D unclear. Germline CDR1 reads DFQATT; CDR2 reads SNEGSKA (reference sequence). The CDR3 is made up of 10 amino acids. Trimming took off 3 bases at V and 5 bases at J, with 5 bases between the two ends. CDR3 amino acids: CSARLDEQYF. CDR3 DNA sequence: TGCAGTGCTAGGTTGGACGAGCAGTACTTC.

The chain's CDR3 is CASSITGTYNEQFF. CDR3 coding DNA: TGTGCCAGCAGCATAACAGGGACCTACAATGAGCAGTTCTTC. This chain connects TRBV5-6 to TRBJ2-1, with D perhaps TRBD1 (6 bases). CDR3 length: 14 residues. Trimming removed 4 bases at V and 2 bases at J, with 10 bases between. Germline loops: CDR1 SGHDT, CDR2 YYEEEE.

The chain is built from TRBV5-1 and TRBJ1-1; D possibly corresponds to TRBD1 (5 bases). Trimming removed 4 bases at V and 4 bases at J, with 17 bases between. The CDR3 length is 15 residues. Per germline, CDR1 SGHRS and CDR2 YFSETQ. The CDR3 DNA reads as TGCGCCAGCAGCCCAACCCCAGGGCCGTTCACTGAAGCTTTCTTT. Translated, it gives CASSPTPGPFTEAFF.

In this sample, this clone turned up a few times. The V and J genes are TRBV7-2 and TRBJ2-7; D remains ambiguous. Germline V gene data show CDR1 as SGHTA and CDR2 as FQGNSA. Deletions cut 6 bases from V and 2 bases from J, with 17 bases between. CDR3 length equals 15 residues. The chain's CDR3 is CASRPDTNQAYEQYF. The CDR3 region has the DNA TGTGCCAGCAGACCCGACACTAACCAAGCCTACGAGCAGTACTTC.

This chain connects TRBV11-2 to TRBJ2-7; D may be TRBD1 (5 bases). Germline values: CDR1 SGHAT, CDR2 FQNNGV. The CDR3 is made up of 15 amino acids. V lost 2 bases and J 2 bases, leaving 13 bases between the germline ends. The CDR3: CASSLSGLIAYEQYF. CDR3 DNA: TGTGCCAGCAGCTTATCAGGGCTTATAGCCTACGAGCAGTACTTC.

The chain employs TRBV5-4 and TRBJ2-7, with 10 bases identical to TRBD1. Trimming at V came to 4 bases and at J to 8 bases, leaving 6 bases not matched to a gene. Germline V CDR1 and CDR2: SGHNT, YYREEE (reference sequence). The CDR3 runs 13 residues. The CDR3 loop is CASSPGQGQKQYF. CDR3 DNA: TGTGCCAGCAGCCCGGGACAGGGGCAGAAGCAGTACTTC.

This clone was recorded only once. The V call is TRBV4-3, the J call TRBJ1-2, with TRBD1 matching 7 bases. The CDR3 consists of 17 residues. V shed 1 base, J shed 4 bases, and the junction held 12 bases outside the gene matches. Germline values: CDR1 LGHNA, CDR2 YSLEER. CDR3 DNA: TGCGCCAGCAGCCAAGGTCCACGCACCGGGACAGTCTATGGCTACACCTTC. Protein: CASSQGPRTGTVYGYTF.

This clone was counted only a few times. This sequence joins TRBV28 and TRBJ2-4; 9 bases align to TRBD2. The length of the CDR3 is 15 residues. The trim removed 6 bases at V and 9 bases at J, leaving 12 bases unmatched. CDR1 and CDR2 from the germline V gene are MDHEN and SYDVKM. The CDR3 DNA is TGTGCCAGCAGCCTTGCGGGGGGGCAGGGTGTCATTCAGTACTTC. It codes for CASSLAGGQGVIQYF.

The genes are TRBV4-3 and TRBJ1-6; the D is unclear. The CDR3 has 19 amino acids. Germline V CDR1 and CDR2: LGHNA, YSLEER. Trimming pared 0 bases from V and 7 bases from J, leaving 22 bases between. CDR3: CASSQEAPSPERINSPLHF. As DNA, the CDR3 is TGCGCCAGCAGCCAAGAGGCGCCTTCGCCAGAACGAATAAATTCACCCCTCCACTTT.

This clone was seen more than once but under ten times. The chain carries TRBV5-1 and TRBJ2-6; D not resolved. CDR3 length: 14 residues. The germline gives CDR1 SGHRS, CDR2 YFSETQ. V was shortened by 7 bases and J by 0 bases, with 8 bases between the two germline ends. The CDR3, as DNA: TGCGCCAGCGAATTCGGCTCTGGGGCCAACGTCCTGACTTTC. Protein product: CASEFGSGANVLTF.

The V call is TRBV5-1, the J call TRBJ1-2, with D uncertain. There are 16 residues in the CDR3. Looked up from germline, CDR1 is SGHRS and CDR2 is YFSETQ. Trimming stripped 1 base from V and 0 bases from J, with 13 bases between. CDR3 nucleotide sequence: TGCGCCAGCAGCTTGCCCACCGCGAACTCTAACTATGGCTACACCTTC. Its translation: CASSLPTANSNYGYTF.

The J gene is TRBJ2-3, the V gene TRBV10-3; D unclear. There are 15 residues in the CDR3. Per germline, CDR1 ENHRY and CDR2 SYGVKD. The germline V and J ends were trimmed by 2 bases and 3 bases, with 12 bases remaining between them. The CDR3 sequence is CAISETKAQTDTQYF. The CDR3 DNA sequence: TGTGCCATCAGTGAGACAAAGGCCCAGACAGATACGCAGTATTTT.

A remark on this clone: Other DNA sequences in the same sample also yield this CDR3. V gene TRBV18 combines with J gene TRBJ2-1; tentatively, D is TRBD1 (5 bases). Trimming shortened V by 2 bases and J by 4 bases, and 9 bases separated the two germline ends. The germline V gene encodes CDR1 KGHSH and CDR2 LQKENI. This CDR3 comprises 14 residues. Here the CDR3 DNA reads TGTGCCAGCTCACCAGACAGCTCTTACAATGAGCAGTTCTTC. Its translation is CASSPDSSYNEQFF.

This clone was observed a few times. The V gene is TRBV7-2, the J gene TRBJ1-1, with 7 bases fitting TRBD1. CDR1 and CDR2 from the germline V gene are SGHTA and FQGNSA. V shed 4 bases, J shed 2 bases, and the junction held 4 bases outside the gene matches. CDR3 length: 14 residues. CDR3 nucleotide sequence: TGTGCCAGCAGCTGGAGGACAGGCAACACTGAAGCTTTCTTT. Its translation is CASSWRTGNTEAFF.

This clone has a handful of counts. The chain is built from TRBV2 and TRBJ2-5, with 7 bases aligning to TRBD1. Germline lookup yields CDR1 SNHLY and CDR2 FYNNEI. The junction had 5 bases not matched to a gene; V was cut back by 0 bases and J by 4 bases. This CDR3 has 15 residues. The CDR3 nucleotides read TGTGCCAGCAGTGAAGCGCAGGGGGTTGGAGAGACCCAGTACTTC. Amino acids: CASSEAQGVGETQYF.

This clone turned up a few times. Distinct nucleotide sequences in the sample also encode this CDR3. The chain joins TRBV7-2 to TRBJ2-7; D gene ambiguous. The CDR3 loop spans 14 amino acids. The V gene lost 3 bases and the J gene lost 0 bases, with 9 bases spanning the gap. Germline V gives CDR1 SGHTA, CDR2 FQGNSA. The CDR3 DNA reads as TGTGCCAGCAGCTTTGGCAGGAACTCCTACGAGCAGTACTTC. It codes for CASSFGRNSYEQYF.

The V and J genes are TRBV9 and TRBJ2-7; no clear D gene. CDR3 length: 15 amino acids. The germline CDR1 and CDR2 sequences are SGDLS and YYNGEE. With 4 bases removed from V and 2 bases from J, the gap between germline ends came to 16 bases. CDR3 sequence reads: CASSRDASTTYEQYF. For the CDR3, the DNA is TGTGCCAGCAGCCGTGACGCCTCAACCACCTACGAGCAGTACTTC.

CDR3 sequence (DNA): TGTGCCAGCAGTTTAAACGGGGACACTGAAGCTTTCTTT. Translated: CASSLNGDTEAFF. The chain has TRBV27 and TRBJ1-1; D not resolved. The germline CDR1 and CDR2 sequences are MNHEY and SMNVEV (reference sequence). Trimming removed 2 bases at V and 3 bases at J, with 7 bases between. The CDR3 spans 13 residues.

The J gene is TRBJ2-5, the V gene TRBV29-1, with a weak D call TRBD2 (5 bases). Trimming shortened V by 4 bases and J by 5 bases, and 14 bases separated the two germline ends. Germline CDR1 reads SQVTM; CDR2 reads ANQGSEA. This CDR3 region has 13 residues. The CDR3, as DNA: TGCAGCGTTGTCAACACGGGGTCGGAGACCCAGTACTTC. This translates into CSVVNTGSETQYF.

The chain recombines TRBV6-5 with TRBJ1-2, with 7 bases matching TRBD1. There are 14 residues in the CDR3. Trimming cost V 6 bases and J 2 bases; bases outside gene matches: 6. Germline V gene lookup returns CDR1 MNHEY and CDR2 SVGAGI. The CDR3 bases are TGTGCCAGCAGCCCTCCGACAGGGAACTATGGCTACACCTTC. Amino acids: CASSPPTGNYGYTF.

V gene TRBV7-3 combines with J gene TRBJ2-3; 12 nucleotides align to TRBD2. Germline values: CDR1 SGHTA, CDR2 FQGTGA. CDR3 length equals 17 residues. The ends lost 5 bases at V and 0 bases at J; junction bases unmatched: 6. CDR3 sequence: CASSRGLAGGSTDTQYF. Written as DNA, the CDR3 is TGTGCCAGCAGCCGCGGTCTAGCGGGGGGGAGCACAGATACGCAGTATTTT. Based on the CDR3 plus reference TRBV7-3 and TRBJ2-3, the full variable domain is GAGVSQTPSNKVTEKGKYVELRCDPISGHTALYWYRQSLGQGPEFLIYFQGTGAADDSGLPNDRFFAVRPEGSVSTLKIQRTERGDSAVYLCASSRGLAGGSTDTQYFGPGTRLTVL.

This clone was recorded a few times. As DNA, the CDR3 is TGTGCCAGCAGCGCGACGGCTAGCGGGGGCCCCGGCGCAGATACGCAGTATTTT. It codes for CASSATASGGPGADTQYF. The chain is built from TRBV9 and TRBJ2-3, with 10 bases aligning to TRBD2. J lost 4 bases, V lost 3 bases, and 14 bases had no gene match. The CDR3 is 18 amino acids. Germline V CDR1 and CDR2: SGDLS, YYNGEE.